These T cell receptor beta chains were read from a single sample in a study of human T cells and chemical hapten exposure. TCRdb used MiXCR to reprocess the RACE reads, holding one entry per CDR3 protein. The table lists about 380,000 distinct CDR3 sequences, more than 4.5% of them singletons. The material was whole blood, obtained in connection with sensitization to the hapten diphenylcyclopropenone (DPC). Receptors were obtained from a woman aged 50 to 60 with alopecia areata. Some clones in this sample may be carry-over from other donors' samples. CDR3s include the opening cysteine and the closing phenylalanine or tryptophan. A D gene is named only where the DNA matches it firmly. Size tells how often a clone was seen (once, few, many) or the class of an expanded clone, and some rows leave it out.

J gene,D gene,CDR3 length,V gene,clone size,CDR3 protein,CDR3 DNA
TRBJ1-1,.,13,TRBV6-6,.,CASNSGGLTEAFF,TGTGCCAGCAACAGTGGGGGGCTCACTGAAGCTTTCTTT
TRBJ1-1,.,12,TRBV30,few,CAWSDRTREAFF,TGTGCCTGGAGTGACCGGACACGAGAAGCTTTCTTT
TRBJ2-2,TRBD2,19,TRBV12-3/TRBV12-4,few,CASSFRTGATSGRTGELFF,TGTGCCAGCAGTTTTCGGACAGGGGCGACTAGCGGGAGAACCGGGGAGCTGTTTTTT
TRBJ1-1,TRBD1,12,TRBV20-1,many,CSARGQGDWAFF,TGCAGTGCTAGAGGACAGGGGGATTGGGCTTTCTTT
TRBJ2-3,TRBD2,15,TRBV9,many,CASSSGLADTDTQYF,TGTGCCAGCAGCTCGGGACTAGCGGACACAGATACGCAGTATTTT
TRBJ1-5,.,13,TRBV6-1,many,CASSEWVNQPQHF,TGTGCCAGCAGTGAATGGGTCAATCAGCCCCAGCATTTT
TRBJ1-1,TRBD1,15,TRBV20-1,.,CSARATGAMNTEAFF,TGCAGTGCTAGAGCCACAGGGGCCATGAACACTGAAGCTTTCTTT
TRBJ1-4,TRBD1,15,TRBV4-3,few,CASSQDPQGNEKLFF,TGCGCCAGCAGCCAAGATCCACAGGGGAATGAAAAACTGTTTTTT
TRBJ1-6,TRBD1,14,TRBV5-1,.,CASSSGQADSPLHF,TGCGCCAGCAGCTCCGGACAGGCCGATTCACCCCTCCACTTT
TRBJ2-5,.,14,TRBV24-1,few,CATSDFPGEETQYF,TGTGCCACCAGTGATTTTCCGGGAGAAGAGACCCAGTACTTC
TRBJ2-4,.,15,TRBV7-8,many,CASSFQGLAKNIQYF,TGTGCCAGCAGCTTTCAGGGTCTAGCCAAAAACATTCAGTACTTC
TRBJ2-5,TRBD2,15,TRBV5-4,.,CASSRIAGGQETQYF,TGTGCCAGCAGCCGCATAGCGGGGGGACAAGAGACCCAGTACTTC
TRBJ2-7,.,17,TRBV12-3/TRBV12-4,few,CASSLRRWQGITKGQYF,TGTGCCAGCAGTTTAAGGAGGTGGCAGGGGATTACCAAGGGGCAGTACTTC
TRBJ2-1,TRBD2,17,TRBV5-1,many,CASSSGVGAGGLNEQFF,TGCGCCAGCAGCTCCGGGGTCGGAGCGGGGGGTCTCAATGAGCAGTTCTTC
TRBJ2-3,.,15,TRBV5-1,many,CASSLDAGTADTQYF,TGCGCCAGCAGCTTGGACGCCGGGACGGCAGATACGCAGTATTTT
TRBJ2-7,.,15,TRBV6-2/TRBV6-3,.,CASSYVLGGSHEQYF,TGTGCCAGCAGTTACGTCCTAGGGGGGAGCCACGAGCAGTACTTC
TRBJ2-1,TRBD2,14,TRBV6-5,.,CASKLAGHYNEQFF,TGTGCCAGCAAATTAGCGGGCCATTACAATGAGCAGTTCTTC
TRBJ2-7,.,16,TRBV20-1,few,CSVLLDRTDLSYEQYF,TGCAGTGTTCTGCTAGACCGGACAGATCTCTCCTACGAGCAGTACTTC
TRBJ2-3,TRBD2,16,TRBV12-3/TRBV12-4,few,CASSTLAGTLTDTQYF,TGTGCCAGCAGTACCCTAGCGGGGACCCTCACAGATACGCAGTATTTT
TRBJ2-3,TRBD2,16,TRBV7-6,many,CASSWVAAGATDTQYF,TGTGCCAGCAGCTGGGTTGCAGCGGGGGCCACAGATACGCAGTATTTT
TRBJ2-2,TRBD1,17,TRBV28,few,CASRENIGQGGTGELFF,TGTGCCAGCAGGGAAAATATCGGACAGGGGGGTACCGGGGAGCTGTTTTTT
TRBJ1-5,TRBD1,13,TRBV6-2/TRBV6-3,few,CASNDRVEQPQHF,TGTGCCAGCAATGACAGGGTCGAACAGCCCCAGCATTTT
TRBJ1-1,.,13,TRBV27,.,CASSPWQGGEAFF,TGTGCCAGCAGTCCCTGGCAGGGAGGTGAAGCTTTCTTT
TRBJ1-1,.,17,TRBV18,.,CASSLLGNSQGNTEAFF,TGTGCCAGCTCACTGCTGGGAAACAGCCAAGGGAACACTGAAGCTTTCTTT
TRBJ1-2,.,15,TRBV6-5,many,CASSYSQGPNYGYTF,TGTGCCAGCAGTTACTCGCAGGGACCAAACTATGGCTACACCTTC
TRBJ2-3,.,16,TRBV6-6,few,CASSYGQFHLTDTQYF,TGTGCCAGCAGTTATGGCCAATTTCACCTCACAGATACGCAGTATTTT
TRBJ2-2,.,15,TRBV27,.,CASSPLTGNTGELFF,TGTGCCAGCAGTCCCCTGACAGGGAACACCGGGGAGCTGTTTTTT
TRBJ2-1,.,15,TRBV19,.,CASSIDSGPLDEQFF,TGTGCCAGTAGTATAGATTCCGGCCCCTTGGATGAGCAGTTCTTC
TRBJ1-1,.,14,TRBV5-1,many,CASSFRYADTEAFF,TGCGCCAGCAGCTTTCGCTACGCAGACACTGAAGCTTTCTTT
TRBJ2-7,.,12,TRBV12-3/TRBV12-4,many,CASSLFSGEQYF,TGTGCCAGCAGTTTGTTCTCGGGGGAGCAGTACTTC
TRBJ1-3,.,15,TRBV7-9,many,CASSLETVSGNTIYF,TGTGCCAGCAGCTTAGAAACGGTCTCTGGAAACACCATATATTTT
TRBJ1-6,TRBD1,15,TRBV29-1,few,CSVEGRDSPNSPLHF,TGCAGCGTTGAAGGCAGGGACAGCCCTAATTCACCCCTCCACTTT
TRBJ2-7,.,12,TRBV6-5,.,CASSSTVYEQYF,TGTGCCAGCAGTTCCACCGTCTACGAGCAGTACTTC
TRBJ2-1,TRBD1,12,TRBV29-1,many,CSVDGTGNEQFF,TGCAGCGTTGACGGGACAGGGAATGAGCAGTTCTTC
TRBJ2-1,.,19,TRBV11-2,few,CASRSLPRTPSSSYNEQFF,TGTGCCAGCAGATCTCTACCTCGGACACCTTCTAGCTCCTACAATGAGCAGTTCTTC
TRBJ2-1,.,12,TRBV10-3,many,CAISESRDEQFF,TGTGCCATCAGTGAGTCTAGGGATGAGCAGTTCTTC
TRBJ1-1,TRBD1,13,TRBV29-1,many,CSGTGFGDGEAFF,TGCAGCGGGACAGGGTTTGGGGATGGTGAAGCTTTCTTT
TRBJ2-7,.,13,TRBV9,many,CASSPKEGYEQYF,TGTGCCAGCAGCCCCAAGGAGGGATACGAGCAGTACTTC
TRBJ2-7,.,13,TRBV7-9,.,CASSRPRDYEQYF,TGTGCCAGCAGCCGACCCAGAGACTACGAGCAGTACTTC
TRBJ1-2,.,13,TRBV5-4,.,CASSRVSGDGYTF,TGTGCCAGCAGCCGGGTTTCGGGGGATGGCTACACCTTC
TRBJ1-2,.,13,TRBV5-4,.,CASSLDRAGGYTF,TGTGCCAGCAGCTTAGACCGTGCCGGAGGCTACACCTTC
TRBJ2-1,TRBD2,14,TRBV28,many,CASSSGGQYNEQFF,TGTGCCAGCAGTTCGGGGGGGCAGTACAATGAGCAGTTCTTC
TRBJ1-1,TRBD1,14,TRBV7-9,many,CASSSGTGTSEAFF,TGTGCCAGCAGCTCCGGGACAGGGACGAGTGAAGCTTTCTTT